These 6 T cell receptor beta chains were sequenced from one sample in a study of shared clonotypes between healthy human individuals. Profiling relied on immunoSEQ multiplex PCR, and the TCRdb table lists in-frame clones only, not all of them. The sample has roughly 1 million clones, roughly 80% seen once. The sequenced sample consisted of memory CD4+ T cells sorted from blood. The subset: CD45RA-negative fraction. These receptors were taken from a young man in good health.

This clone was seen once. This chain links TRBV27 with TRBJ2-7; TRBD1 agrees at 7 bases. The CDR3 contains 14 residues. Trimming at V came to 6 bases and at J to 5 bases, leaving 10 bases not matched to a gene. CDR1 is MNHEY and CDR2 is SMNVEV in the germline V gene (reference sequence). CDR3 nucleotides: TGTGCCAGCAGGCGCACAGGGGTCATCCACGAGCAGTACTTC. This translates into CASRRTGVIHEQYF.

This clone was recorded once. The gene calls are TRBV6-1 and TRBJ1-3; 9 nucleotides align to TRBD1. The junction had 4 bases not matched to a gene; V was cut back by 0 bases and J by 7 bases. There are 15 residues in the CDR3. Germline V lookup: CDR1 MNHNS, CDR2 SASEGT. The CDR3 bases are TGTGCCAGCAGTGAAGCTCCCGGGACAGGGAACACCATATATTTT. Its protein product is CASSEAPGTGNTIYF.

The chain has TRBV29-1 and TRBJ2-5; the D call may be TRBD1 or TRBD2 (5 bases each). Germline-derived CDR1 and CDR2 are SQVTM and ANQGSEA. CDR3 length equals 13 residues. Trimming pared 4 bases from V and 5 bases from J, leaving 14 bases between. CDR3 DNA sequence: TGCAGCGTTGGCGAGGGACGGAGGGAGACCCAGTACTTC. Translating it yields CSVGEGRRETQYF.

V usage is TRBV7-9 and J usage is TRBJ2-1, with 7 bases aligning to TRBD2. The V gene's germline CDR1 is SEHNR and CDR2 FQNEAQ (reference sequence). Trimming at V came to 5 bases and at J to 2 bases, leaving 6 bases not matched to a gene. This CDR3 is 15 amino acids long. CDR3 residues: CASSASAGAYNEQFF. The CDR3 bases are TGTGCCAGCAGCGCCTCCGCGGGGGCCTACAATGAGCAGTTCTTC.

This sequence joins TRBV5-6 and TRBJ2-5, with D possibly matching TRBD2 (6 bases). The CDR3 has 15 residues. The V and J ends lost 0 bases and 2 bases respectively, with 11 bases between them. From germline, CDR1 is SGHDT and CDR2 YYEEEE. CDR3 amino acids: CASSLAGAGQETQYF. The DNA for the CDR3 is TGTGCCAGCAGCTTGGCCGGGGCGGGACAAGAGACCCAGTACTTC.

This chain uses TRBV19 with TRBJ1-1, with D possibly matching TRBD1 (6 bases). V was shortened by 7 bases and J by 1 base, with 10 bases between the two germline ends. Germline V gene lookup returns CDR1 LNHDA and CDR2 SQIVND (reference sequence). CDR3 length: 13 amino acids. CDR3: CASMDSPNTEAFF. CDR3 nucleotide sequence: TGTGCCAGTATGGACAGCCCGAACACTGAAGCTTTCTTT.